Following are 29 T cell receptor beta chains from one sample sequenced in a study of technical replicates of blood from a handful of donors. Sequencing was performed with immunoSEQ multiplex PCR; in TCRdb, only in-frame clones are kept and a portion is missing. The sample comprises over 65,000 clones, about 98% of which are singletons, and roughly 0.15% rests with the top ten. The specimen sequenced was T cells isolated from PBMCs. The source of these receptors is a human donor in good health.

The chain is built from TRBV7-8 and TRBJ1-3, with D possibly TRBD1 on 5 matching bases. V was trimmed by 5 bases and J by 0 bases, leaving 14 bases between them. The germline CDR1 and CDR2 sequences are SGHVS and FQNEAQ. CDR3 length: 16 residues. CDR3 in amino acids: CASSRAGTNSGNTIYF. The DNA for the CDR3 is TGTGCCAGCAGCCGTGCGGGGACGAACTCTGGAAACACCATATATTTT.

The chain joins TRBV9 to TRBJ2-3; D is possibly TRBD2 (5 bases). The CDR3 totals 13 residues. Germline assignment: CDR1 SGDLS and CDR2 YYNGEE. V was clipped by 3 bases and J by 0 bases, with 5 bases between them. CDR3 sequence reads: CASSAGSTDTQYF. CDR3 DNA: TGTGCCAGCAGCGCGGGGAGCACAGATACGCAGTATTTT.

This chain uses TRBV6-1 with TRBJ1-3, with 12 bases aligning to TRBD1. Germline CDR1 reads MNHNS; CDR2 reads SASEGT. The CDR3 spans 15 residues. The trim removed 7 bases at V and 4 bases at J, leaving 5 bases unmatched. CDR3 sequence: CASNPGQGAGNTIYF. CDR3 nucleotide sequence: TGTGCCAGCAACCCGGGACAGGGGGCCGGAAACACCATATATTTT.

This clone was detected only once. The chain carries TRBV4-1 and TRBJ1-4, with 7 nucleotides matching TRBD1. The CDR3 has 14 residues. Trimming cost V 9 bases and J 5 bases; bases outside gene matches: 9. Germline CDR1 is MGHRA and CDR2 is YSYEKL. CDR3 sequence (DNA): TGCGCCAGTGAGGGGGGACAGCTCAATGAAAAACTGTTTTTT. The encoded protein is CASEGGQLNEKLFF.

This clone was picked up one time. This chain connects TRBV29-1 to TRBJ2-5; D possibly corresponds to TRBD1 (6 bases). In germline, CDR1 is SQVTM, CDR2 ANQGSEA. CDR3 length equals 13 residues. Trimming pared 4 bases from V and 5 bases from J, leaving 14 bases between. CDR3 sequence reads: CSVVRQAWETQYF. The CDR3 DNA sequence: TGCAGCGTTGTAAGACAGGCATGGGAGACCCAGTACTTC.

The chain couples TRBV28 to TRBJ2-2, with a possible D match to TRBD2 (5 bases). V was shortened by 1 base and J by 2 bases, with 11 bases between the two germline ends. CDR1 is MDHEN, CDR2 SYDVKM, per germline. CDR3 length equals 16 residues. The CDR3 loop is CASSLLRGRNTGELFF. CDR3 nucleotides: TGTGCCAGCAGTTTATTGCGCGGGCGAAACACCGGGGAGCTGTTTTTT.

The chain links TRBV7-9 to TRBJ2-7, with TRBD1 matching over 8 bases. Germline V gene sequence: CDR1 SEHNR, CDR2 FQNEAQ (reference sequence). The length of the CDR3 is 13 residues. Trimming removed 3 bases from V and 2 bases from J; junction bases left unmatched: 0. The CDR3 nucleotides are TGTGCCAGCAGCTTGACAGGGGCCTACGAGCAGTACTTC. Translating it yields CASSLTGAYEQYF.

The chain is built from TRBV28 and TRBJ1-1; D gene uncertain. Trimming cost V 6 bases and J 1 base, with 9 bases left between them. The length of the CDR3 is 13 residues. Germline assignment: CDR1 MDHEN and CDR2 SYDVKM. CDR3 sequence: CASSPPQNTEAFF. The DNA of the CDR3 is TGTGCCAGCAGCCCCCCCCAGAACACTGAAGCTTTCTTT. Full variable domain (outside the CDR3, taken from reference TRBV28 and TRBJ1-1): DVKVTQSSRYLVKRTGEKVFLECVQDMDHENMFWYRQDPGLGLRLIYFSYDVKMKEKGDIPEGYSVSREKKERFSLILESASTNQTSMYLCASSPPQNTEAFFGQGTRLTVV.

The CDR3 coding sequence is TGTGCCAGCAGCGACGGACAGGGGGTTTGGTATGGCTACACCTTC. Protein sequence: CASSDGQGVWYGYTF. The chain links TRBV7-9 to TRBJ1-2, with 10 bases fitting TRBD1. Germline V gives CDR1 SEHNR, CDR2 FQNEAQ (reference sequence). J was trimmed by 5 bases and V by 5 bases; bases with no gene match: 8. This CDR3 is built from 15 residues.

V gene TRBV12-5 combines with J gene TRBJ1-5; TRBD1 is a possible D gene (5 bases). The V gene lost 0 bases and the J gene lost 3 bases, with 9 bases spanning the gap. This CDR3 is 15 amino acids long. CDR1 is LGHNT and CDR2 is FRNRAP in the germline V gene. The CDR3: CASGLVPGNNQPQHF. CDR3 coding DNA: TGTGCTAGTGGTTTGGTACCAGGGAACAATCAGCCCCAGCATTTT.

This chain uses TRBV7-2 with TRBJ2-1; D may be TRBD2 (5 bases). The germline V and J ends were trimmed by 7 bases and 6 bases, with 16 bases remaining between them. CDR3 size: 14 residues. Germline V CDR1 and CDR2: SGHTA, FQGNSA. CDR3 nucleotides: TGTGCCAGCAAGCGGCCGAATATAGGCAATGAGCAGTTCTTC. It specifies CASKRPNIGNEQFF.

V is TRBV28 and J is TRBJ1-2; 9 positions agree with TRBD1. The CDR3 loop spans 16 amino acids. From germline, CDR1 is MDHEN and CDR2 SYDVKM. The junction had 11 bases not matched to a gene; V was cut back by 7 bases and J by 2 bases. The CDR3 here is CASTFTPGQGNYGYTF. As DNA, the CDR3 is TGTGCCAGCACCTTCACCCCGGGACAGGGAAACTATGGCTACACCTTC.

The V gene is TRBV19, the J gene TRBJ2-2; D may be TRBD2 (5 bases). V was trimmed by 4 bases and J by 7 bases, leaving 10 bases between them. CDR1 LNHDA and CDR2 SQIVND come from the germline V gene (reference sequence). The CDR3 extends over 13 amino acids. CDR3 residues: CASSNQAGGELFF. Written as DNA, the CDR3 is TGTGCCAGTAGTAACCAGGCGGGCGGGGAGCTGTTTTTT.

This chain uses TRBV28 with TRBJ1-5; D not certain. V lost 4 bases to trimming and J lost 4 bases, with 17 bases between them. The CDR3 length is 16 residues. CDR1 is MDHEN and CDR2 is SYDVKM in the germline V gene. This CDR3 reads CASSSHPGGLNQPQHF. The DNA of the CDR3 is TGTGCCAGCAGTTCCCACCCCGGTGGGCTGAATCAGCCCCAGCATTTT.

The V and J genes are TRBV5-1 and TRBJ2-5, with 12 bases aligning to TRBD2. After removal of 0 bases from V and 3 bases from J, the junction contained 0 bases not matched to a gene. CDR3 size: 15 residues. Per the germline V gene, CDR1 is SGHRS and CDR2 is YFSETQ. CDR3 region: CASSLGTSGEETQYF. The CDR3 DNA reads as TGCGCCAGCAGCTTGGGGACTAGCGGGGAAGAGACCCAGTACTTC.

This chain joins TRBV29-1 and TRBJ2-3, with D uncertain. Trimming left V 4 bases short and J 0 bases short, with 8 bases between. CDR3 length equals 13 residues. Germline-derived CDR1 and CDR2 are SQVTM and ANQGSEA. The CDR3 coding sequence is TGCAGCGTTGTCCCAACTAGCACAGATACGCAGTATTTT. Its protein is CSVVPTSTDTQYF.

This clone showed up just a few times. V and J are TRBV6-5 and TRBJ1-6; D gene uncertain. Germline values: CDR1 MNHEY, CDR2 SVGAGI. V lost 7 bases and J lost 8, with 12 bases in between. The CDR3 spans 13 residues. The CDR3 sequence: CASNLNGYSPLHF. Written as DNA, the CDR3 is TGTGCCAGCAATCTAAACGGGTATTCACCCCTCCACTTT.

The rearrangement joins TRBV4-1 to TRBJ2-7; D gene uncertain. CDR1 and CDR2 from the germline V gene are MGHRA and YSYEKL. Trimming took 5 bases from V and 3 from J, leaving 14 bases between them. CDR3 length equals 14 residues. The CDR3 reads CASSSHPLVYEQYF. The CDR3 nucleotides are TGCGCCAGCAGCTCACACCCCCTAGTCTACGAGCAGTACTTC.

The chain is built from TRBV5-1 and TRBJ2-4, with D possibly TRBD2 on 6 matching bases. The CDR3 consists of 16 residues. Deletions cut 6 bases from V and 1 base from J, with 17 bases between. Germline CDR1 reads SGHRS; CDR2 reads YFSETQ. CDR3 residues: CASTEVGGAAKNIQYF. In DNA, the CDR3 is TGCGCCAGCACCGAGGTGGGGGGAGCGGCCAAAAACATTCAGTACTTC. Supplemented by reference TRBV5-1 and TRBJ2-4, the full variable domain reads KAGVTQTPRYLIKTRGQQVTLSCSPISGHRSVSWYQQTPGQGLQFLFEYFSETQRNKGNFPGRFSGRQFSNSRSEMNVSTLELGDSALYLCASTEVGGAAKNIQYFGAGTRLSVL.

For the CDR3, the DNA is TGTGCCAGCAGCTTGGCCCTCAATCAGCCCCAGCATTTT. Its translation: CASSLALNQPQHF. The chain links TRBV5-5 to TRBJ1-5, with unresolved D. Trimming shortened V by 0 bases and J by 3 bases, and 4 bases separated the two germline ends. Per germline, CDR1 SGHKS and CDR2 YYEKEE (reference sequence). The CDR3 spans 13 residues.

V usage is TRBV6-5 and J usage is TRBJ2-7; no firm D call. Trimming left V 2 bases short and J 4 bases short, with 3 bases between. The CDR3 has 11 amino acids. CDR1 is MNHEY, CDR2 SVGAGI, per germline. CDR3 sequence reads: CASSYEYEQYF. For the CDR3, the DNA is TGTGCCAGCAGTTACGAGTACGAGCAGTACTTC.

CDR3 DNA: TGTGCCAGCAGCTCAGCCGGGACAGGAGACCTTAATGAAAAACTGTTTTTT. Its protein product is CASSSAGTGDLNEKLFF. The chain has TRBV5-5 and TRBJ1-4; 8 nucleotides line up with TRBD1. Germline V gives CDR1 SGHKS, CDR2 YYEKEE (reference sequence). The CDR3 covers 17 residues. With V trimmed by 3 bases and J by 4 bases, 11 bases remained unmatched.

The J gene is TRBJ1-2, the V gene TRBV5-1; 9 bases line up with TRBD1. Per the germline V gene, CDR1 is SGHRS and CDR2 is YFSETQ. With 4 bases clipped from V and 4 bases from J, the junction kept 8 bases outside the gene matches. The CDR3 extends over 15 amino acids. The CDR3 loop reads CASSVQTGGSYGYTF. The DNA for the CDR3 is TGCGCCAGCAGCGTTCAGACAGGGGGAAGCTATGGCTACACCTTC.

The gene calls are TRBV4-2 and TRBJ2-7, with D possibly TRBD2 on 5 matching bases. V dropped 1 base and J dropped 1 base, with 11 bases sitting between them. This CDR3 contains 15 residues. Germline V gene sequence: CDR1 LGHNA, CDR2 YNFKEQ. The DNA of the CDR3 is TGTGCCAGCAGCCAAGTCACTAGTTTATCCTACGAGCAGTACTTC. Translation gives CASSQVTSLSYEQYF.

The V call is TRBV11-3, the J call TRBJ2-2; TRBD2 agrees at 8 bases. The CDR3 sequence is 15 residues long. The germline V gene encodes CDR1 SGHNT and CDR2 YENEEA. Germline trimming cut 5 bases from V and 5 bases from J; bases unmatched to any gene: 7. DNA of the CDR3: TGTGCCAGCAGCCGACCGGGAGGGGGGACCGGGGAGCTGTTTTTT. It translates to CASSRPGGGTGELFF.

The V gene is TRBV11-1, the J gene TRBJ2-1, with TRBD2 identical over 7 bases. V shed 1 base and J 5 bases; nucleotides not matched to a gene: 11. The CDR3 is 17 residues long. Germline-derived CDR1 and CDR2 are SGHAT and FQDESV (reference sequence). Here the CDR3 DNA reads TGTGCCAGCAGCTTAGAAAGGGGTCTAGCGGCAAACAATGAGCAGTTCTTC. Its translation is CASSLERGLAANNEQFF.

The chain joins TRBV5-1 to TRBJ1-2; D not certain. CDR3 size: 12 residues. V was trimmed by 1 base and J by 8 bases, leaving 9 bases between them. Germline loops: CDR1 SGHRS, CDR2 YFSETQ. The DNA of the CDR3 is TGCGCCAGCAGCTTGCGTTCGGAGGGCTACACCTTC. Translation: CASSLRSEGYTF.

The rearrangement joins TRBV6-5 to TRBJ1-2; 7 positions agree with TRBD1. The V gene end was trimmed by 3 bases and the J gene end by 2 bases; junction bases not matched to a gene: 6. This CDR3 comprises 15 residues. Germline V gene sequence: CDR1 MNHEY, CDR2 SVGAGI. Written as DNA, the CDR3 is TGTGCCAGCAGTTATGAGGGCAGGGGGAACTATGGCTACACCTTC. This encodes CASSYEGRGNYGYTF.

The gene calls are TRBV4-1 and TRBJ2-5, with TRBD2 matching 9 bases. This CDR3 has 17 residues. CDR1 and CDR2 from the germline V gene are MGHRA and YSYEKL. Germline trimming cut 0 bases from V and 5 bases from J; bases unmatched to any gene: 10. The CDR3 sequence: CASSQDGGGVLLETQYF. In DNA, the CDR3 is TGCGCCAGCAGCCAAGATGGCGGGGGGGTGCTTTTGGAGACCCAGTACTTC.